What follows is one T cell receptor (beta chain) and its context. This clonotype has ten or more counts. No antigen is known for it. No base quality values were provided; no much bigger clone lies one nucleotide off. The data stem from a study of neurological immune-mediated disorders (dated by TCRdb to between 2019 and 2020). Looking at the study overall: Using UMI-based sequencing, the study compared peripheral blood TCR-beta repertoires from patients with HTLV-I-associated myelopathy (HAM/TSP), patients with multiple sclerosis, and healthy controls. Longitudinal samples, technical triplicates and paired sorted CD4+ and CD8+ T-cell subsets, alongside PBMC samples, were included among the approximately 98 TCR-beta libraries. Of the approximately 68 subjects in the cohort, about 14 were HAM/TSP patients, roughly 34 were multiple sclerosis patients, and around 20 were healthy controls. General findings and caveats noted by the study authors: Expanded clones from different subjects shared no identical CDR3 amino acid sequences, which suggests that TCR-beta repertoires were private in all groups. The highest TCR clonal expansion was observed in HAM/TSP patients, whereas the lowest was observed in MS patients, even when compared with healthy controls.

Blood bank volunteers in Maryland, USA served as the healthy controls. For unsorted PBMC libraries, 2 million PBMCs were used after storage in RNAlater at -80 degrees C until RNA extraction. PBMCs were separated from peripheral blood using Ficoll-Hypaque density gradient centrifugation and then cryopreserved in liquid nitrogen. cDNA synthesis used template-switch 5'RACE with a primer carrying a 10-nucleotide random unique molecular identifier tagging each TCR transcript. Over 180 million TCR-beta sequences, covering 15-18 subjects, were produced in each sequencing run. Total RNA was extracted with the RNeasy kit. The KAPA Real-time Library Amplification kit was used to amplify TCR-beta VDJ regions with primers for the TCR constant region and the 5'RACE anchor. Sample indexes and Illumina adaptors were added in a first PCR, and a second PCR then increased library yield. After Ampure bead purification, the TCR product of roughly 650 bp was size-selected on a 2% E-gel SizeSelection system. Before pooling, library quality was assessed on a Bioanalyzer, concentration was determined with Qubit, and library quantification was performed with the Kapa Library Quantification kit. Libraries were sequenced paired-end 2 x 150 bp on an Illumina HiSeq 2500. To increase sequence diversity, about 25-31% phiX was spiked into each library pool. In the source study's methods: Quality-filtered reads were processed with the UMI-based MiGEC pipeline, and over 90% of raw TCR sequences were removed by the MiGEC pipeline during error correction. IMGT germline references were used for aligning VDJ genes, and each clonotype was defined as a unique CDR3 amino acid sequence together with its V-J genes. Clonal expansion, Shannon diversity and CDR3 relatedness (CalcPairwiseDistances, ClusterSamples) were evaluated with VDJtools, and phylogenetic trees were built with CLCbio workbench. A clone was classed as expanded if it had 8 or more unique UMIs, a cutoff based on coefficient-of-variation modelling across technical triplicates. The public reads were run again by TCRdb, first through fastp at Q25 and then through MiXCR, and only productive beta chains were kept. Entries are consolidated by CDR3 protein sequence, retaining the most common genes and DNA. TCRdb's processing, not the authors' own work, is the source of the V and J calls. This sample is represented by roughly 30,000 distinct CDR3 sequences; about 6.2% of them were singletons. The ten largest clones take up roughly 9% of the sample.

Deletion took 5 bases off V and 9 bases off J, with a span of 20 bases between the germline ends. The CDR3 holds 14 amino acids from the cysteine to the phenylalanine. The sequence is cut down to CDR3 DNA, 42 bases in frame from base 1. CDR1 and CDR2 are read off the germline V gene (reference sequence) as DFQATT and SNEGSKA. This sequence uses TRBV20-1 and TRBJ1-5; the D segment could be TRBD1, given 5 matching bases. Sequencing was performed on PBMCs. This receptor was obtained from a woman in her 50s in good health. The DNA sequence is TGCAGTGCTTACGAAGGGACTCCCGGAGTGCCCCAGCATTTT. Translated, it reads CSAYEGTPGVPQHF.